The 8 T cell receptor beta chains below were found in one sample sequenced in a study of cytomegalovirus exposure and HLA in healthy donors (TCRdb year 2017). Libraries were constructed by the immunoSEQ multiplex PCR assay. A mixture of 60 forward primers for TCR Vbeta segments and 13 reverse primers for TCR Jbeta segments was used in the multiplex PCR. TCRdb provides this immuneACCESS table in a form limited to in-frame rearrangements. Some clones are lacking; in checked studies, under half of them reflect an unresolved V gene, and why the rest are absent is not known. The sample profile shows around 140,000 clones; around 9.7% of them were found once. Of the sample, 1.8% is held by the ten largest clones. The sequencing sample was made of PBMCs. The receptors here all came from a man between 45 and 60 years old in good health and CMV-seronegative.

The V gene is TRBV15, the J gene TRBJ1-1; a weak D match, TRBD1 (5 bases). Trimming pared 5 bases from V and 5 bases from J, leaving 18 bases between. Germline values: CDR1 LNHNV, CDR2 YYDKDF (reference sequence). This CDR3 comprises 15 residues. The CDR3 spells CATSPAGAIGTEAFF. The CDR3 nucleotides read TGTGCCACCAGCCCAGCTGGGGCAATAGGAACTGAAGCTTTCTTT.

The rearrangement links TRBV6-1 to TRBJ1-3, with TRBD1 identical over 7 bases. This CDR3 contains 17 residues. Germline trimming cut 4 bases from V and 0 bases from J; bases unmatched to any gene: 9. CDR1 is MNHNS and CDR2 is SASEGT in the germline V gene. CDR3 amino acids: CASSARGDTSSGNTIYF. The DNA for the CDR3 is TGTGCCAGCAGTGCCAGGGGGGACACAAGCTCTGGAAACACCATATATTTT.

This clone was seen only a few times. The chain uses TRBV6-1 and TRBJ2-2, with 11 positions matching TRBD1. Germline V gene lookup returns CDR1 MNHNS and CDR2 SASEGT. This CDR3 region has 16 residues. Trimming took 3 bases from V and 5 from J; bases not matched to a gene: 5. CDR3 DNA: TGTGCCAGCAGTGACCCAGGACAGGGGGCGACCGGGGAGCTGTTTTTT. Its protein product is CASSDPGQGATGELFF.

This clone was seen once. The rearrangement joins TRBV30 to TRBJ1-3; 8 nucleotides line up with TRBD1. The V gene's germline CDR1 is GTSNPN and CDR2 SVGIG (reference sequence). With 2 bases clipped from V and 0 bases from J, the junction kept 6 bases outside the gene matches. This CDR3 has 16 residues. CDR3 protein: CAWSLDRGNSGNTIYF. CDR3 sequence (DNA): TGTGCCTGGAGTCTCGACAGGGGTAACTCTGGAAACACCATATATTTT.

In this sample, this clone turned up a few times. A junction boundary mismatches the germline segment, possibly from a read error. This chain joins TRBV19 and TRBJ2-1, with 12 nucleotides matching TRBD2. The CDR3 is made up of 13 amino acids. Germline CDR1 reads LNHDA; CDR2 reads SQIVND (reference sequence). CDR3: CASSIDLAGGPLF. The CDR3 DNA is TGTGCCAGTAGTATAGATCTAGCGGGGGGGCCGCTCTTC. The full variable domain, with the rest looked up from reference TRBV19 and TRBJ2-1, is DGGITQSPKYLFRKEGQNVTLSCEQNLNHDAMYWYRQDPGQGLRLIYYSQIVNDFQKGDIAEGYSVSREKKESFPLTVTSAQKNPTAFYLCASSIDLAGGPLFGPGTRLTVL.

The V gene is TRBV7-8, the J gene TRBJ2-1, with D tentatively TRBD1 (6 bases). V dropped 5 bases and J dropped 12 bases, with 11 bases sitting between them. The CDR3 is 11 residues long. Germline V lookup: CDR1 SGHVS, CDR2 FQNEAQ. The CDR3 DNA is TGTGCCAGCAGCGTGACAGGTGGGCAGTTCTTC. Translation gives CASSVTGGQFF.

This chain connects TRBV28 to TRBJ1-1, with D maybe TRBD1 (6 bases). This CDR3 is 14 amino acids long. Between the trimmed V and J ends, which lost 4 bases and 3 bases, there was a span of 12 bases. Germline V gene data show CDR1 as MDHEN and CDR2 as SYDVKM. The CDR3 reads CASSSPGADTEAFF. The CDR3 nucleotides are TGTGCCAGCAGTTCTCCAGGGGCCGACACTGAAGCTTTCTTT. The complete variable domain, with remaining parts taken from reference TRBV28 and TRBJ1-1, reads DVKVTQSSRYLVKRTGEKVFLECVQDMDHENMFWYRQDPGLGLRLIYFSYDVKMKEKGDIPEGYSVSREKKERFSLILESASTNQTSMYLCASSSPGADTEAFFGQGTRLTVV.

This clone showed up just a few times. CDR3 nucleotide sequence: TGTGCCAGCAGCCCCACCGGGACAGGGGGTGGCTACACCTTC. The encoded protein is CASSPTGTGGGYTF. This chain connects TRBV28 to TRBJ1-2; 11 bases are a match to TRBD1. This CDR3 spans 14 amino acids. Germline loops: CDR1 MDHEN, CDR2 SYDVKM. J gave up 7 bases and V 6 bases, and 7 bases lay outside the gene matches.